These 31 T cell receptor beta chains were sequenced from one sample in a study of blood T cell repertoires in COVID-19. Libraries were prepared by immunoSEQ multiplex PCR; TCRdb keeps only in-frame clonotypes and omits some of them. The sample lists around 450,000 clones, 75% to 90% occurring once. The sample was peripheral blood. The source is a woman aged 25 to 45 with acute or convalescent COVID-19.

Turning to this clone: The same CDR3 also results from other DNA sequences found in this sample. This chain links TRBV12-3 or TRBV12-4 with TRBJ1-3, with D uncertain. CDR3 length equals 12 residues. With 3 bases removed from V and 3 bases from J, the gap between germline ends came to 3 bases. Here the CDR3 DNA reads TGTGCCAGCAGTTTCGGTGGAAACACCATATATTTT. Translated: CASSFGGNTIYF.

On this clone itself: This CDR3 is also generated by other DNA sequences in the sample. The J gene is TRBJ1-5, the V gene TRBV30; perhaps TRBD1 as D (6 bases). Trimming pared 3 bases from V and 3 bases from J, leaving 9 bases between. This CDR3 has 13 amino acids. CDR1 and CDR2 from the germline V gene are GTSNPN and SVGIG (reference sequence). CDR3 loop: CAWSRQDNQPQHF. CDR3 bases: TGTGCCTGGAGCAGACAGGACAATCAGCCCCAGCATTTT.

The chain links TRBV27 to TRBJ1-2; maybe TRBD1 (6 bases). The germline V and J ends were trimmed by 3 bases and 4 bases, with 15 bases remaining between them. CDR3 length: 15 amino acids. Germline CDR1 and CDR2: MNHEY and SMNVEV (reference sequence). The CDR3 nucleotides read TGTGCCAGCAGTTTCCGTTATGGACAGTTCTATGGCTACACCTTC. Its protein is CASSFRYGQFYGYTF.

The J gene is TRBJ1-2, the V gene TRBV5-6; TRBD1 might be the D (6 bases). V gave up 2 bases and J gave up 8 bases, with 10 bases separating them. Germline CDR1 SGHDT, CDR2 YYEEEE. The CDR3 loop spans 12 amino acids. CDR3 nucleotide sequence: TGTGCCAGCAGCTTTTACAGGGACGGCTACACCTTC. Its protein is CASSFYRDGYTF.

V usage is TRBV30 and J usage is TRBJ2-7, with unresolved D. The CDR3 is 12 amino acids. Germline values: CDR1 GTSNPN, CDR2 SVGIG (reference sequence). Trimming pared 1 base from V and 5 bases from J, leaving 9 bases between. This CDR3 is CAWSDLQNEQYF. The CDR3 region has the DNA TGTGCCTGGAGTGACCTGCAGAACGAGCAGTACTTC.

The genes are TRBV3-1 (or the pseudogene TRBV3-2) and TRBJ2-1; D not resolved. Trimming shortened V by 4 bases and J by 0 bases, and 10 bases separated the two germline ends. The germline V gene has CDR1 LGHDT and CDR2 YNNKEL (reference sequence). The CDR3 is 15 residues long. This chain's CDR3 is CASSPTPNSYNEQFF. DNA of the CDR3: TGTGCCAGCAGCCCGACTCCTAACTCCTACAATGAGCAGTTCTTC.

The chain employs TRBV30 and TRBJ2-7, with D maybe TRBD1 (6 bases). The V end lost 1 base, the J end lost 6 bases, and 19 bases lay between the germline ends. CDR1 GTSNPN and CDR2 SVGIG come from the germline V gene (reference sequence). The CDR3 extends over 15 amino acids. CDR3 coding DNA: TGTGCCTGGAGTGCAAACTTACAGGGCCCGATCGAGCAGTACTTC. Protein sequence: CAWSANLQGPIEQYF.

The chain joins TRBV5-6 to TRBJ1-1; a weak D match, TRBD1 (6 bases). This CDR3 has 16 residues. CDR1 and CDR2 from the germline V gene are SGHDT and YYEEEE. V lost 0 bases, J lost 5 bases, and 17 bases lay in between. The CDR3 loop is CASSLAGEIRGTEAFF. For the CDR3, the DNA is TGTGCCAGCAGCTTGGCAGGGGAAATCAGGGGAACTGAAGCTTTCTTT.

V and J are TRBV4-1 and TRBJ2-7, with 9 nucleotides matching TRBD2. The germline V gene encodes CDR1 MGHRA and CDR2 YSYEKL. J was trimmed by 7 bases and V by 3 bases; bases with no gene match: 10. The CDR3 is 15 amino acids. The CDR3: CASSHFLAGQGEQYF. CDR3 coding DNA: TGCGCCAGCAGCCACTTTCTAGCGGGGCAGGGAGAGCAGTACTTC.

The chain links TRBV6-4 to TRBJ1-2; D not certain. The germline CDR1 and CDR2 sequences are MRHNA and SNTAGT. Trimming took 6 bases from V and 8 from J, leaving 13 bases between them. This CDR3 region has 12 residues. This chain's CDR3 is CASRGGYGGYTF. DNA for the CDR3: TGTGCCAGCAGGGGCGGGTATGGCGGCTACACCTTC.

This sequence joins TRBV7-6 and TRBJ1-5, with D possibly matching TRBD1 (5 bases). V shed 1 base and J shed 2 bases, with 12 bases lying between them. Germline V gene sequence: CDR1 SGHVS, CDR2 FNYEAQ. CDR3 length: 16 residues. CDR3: CASSLVSGDRNQPQHF. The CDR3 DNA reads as TGTGCCAGCAGCTTAGTTTCGGGGGACCGCAATCAGCCCCAGCATTTT.

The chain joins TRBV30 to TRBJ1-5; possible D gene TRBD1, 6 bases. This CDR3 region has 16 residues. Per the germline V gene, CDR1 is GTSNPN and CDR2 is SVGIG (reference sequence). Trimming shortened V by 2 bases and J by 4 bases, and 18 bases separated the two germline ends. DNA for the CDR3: TGTGCCTGGAGTAGTAATACAGGGTCGGTGAATCAGCCCCAGCATTTT. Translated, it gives CAWSSNTGSVNQPQHF.

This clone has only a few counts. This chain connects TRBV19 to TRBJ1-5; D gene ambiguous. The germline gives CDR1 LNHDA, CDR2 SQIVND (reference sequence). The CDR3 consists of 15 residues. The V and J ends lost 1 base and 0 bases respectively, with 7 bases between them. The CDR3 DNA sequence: TGTGCCAGTAGTATAGGGGCAGATAGCAATCAGCCCCAGCATTTT. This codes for CASSIGADSNQPQHF.

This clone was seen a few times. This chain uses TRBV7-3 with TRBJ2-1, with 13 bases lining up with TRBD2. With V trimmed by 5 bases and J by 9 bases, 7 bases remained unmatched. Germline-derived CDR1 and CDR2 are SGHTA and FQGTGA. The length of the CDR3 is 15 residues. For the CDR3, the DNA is TGTGCCAGCAGCCCGACTAGCGGGGGGCCCGGTGAGCAGTTCTTC. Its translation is CASSPTSGGPGEQFF. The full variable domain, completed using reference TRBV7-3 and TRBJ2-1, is GAGVSQTPSNKVTEKGKYVELRCDPISGHTALYWYRQSLGQGPEFLIYFQGTGAADDSGLPNDRFFAVRPEGSVSTLKIQRTERGDSAVYLCASSPTSGGPGEQFFGPGTRLTVL.

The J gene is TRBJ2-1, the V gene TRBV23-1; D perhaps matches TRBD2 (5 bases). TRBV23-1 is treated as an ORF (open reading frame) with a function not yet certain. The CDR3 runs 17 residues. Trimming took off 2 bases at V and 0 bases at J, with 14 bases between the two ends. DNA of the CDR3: TGCGCCAGCAGTCAACGCCCTAGCACAAGCTCCTACAATGAGCAGTTCTTC. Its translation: CASSQRPSTSSYNEQFF.

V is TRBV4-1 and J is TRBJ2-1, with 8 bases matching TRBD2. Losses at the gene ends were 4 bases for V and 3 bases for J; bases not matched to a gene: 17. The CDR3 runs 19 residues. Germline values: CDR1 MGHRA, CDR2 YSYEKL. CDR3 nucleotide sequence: TGCGCCAGCAGCCTCCGTAAGGGGAGCTATAGCGGGGACTACAATGAGCAGTTCTTC. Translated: CASSLRKGSYSGDYNEQFF.

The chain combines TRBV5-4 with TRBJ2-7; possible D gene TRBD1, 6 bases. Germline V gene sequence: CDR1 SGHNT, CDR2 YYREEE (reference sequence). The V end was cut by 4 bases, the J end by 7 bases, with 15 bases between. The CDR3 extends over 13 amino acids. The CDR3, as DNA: TGTGCCAGCAGCCGGGACGGTAGGGGGGAGCAGTACTTC. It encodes CASSRDGRGEQYF.

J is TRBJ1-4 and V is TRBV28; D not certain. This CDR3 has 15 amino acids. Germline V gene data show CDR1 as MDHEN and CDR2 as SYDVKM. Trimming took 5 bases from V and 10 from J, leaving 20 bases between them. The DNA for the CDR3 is TGTGCCAGCAGTCAGTATGACGGGTATGCGAGAAAACTGTTTTTT. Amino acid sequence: CASSQYDGYARKLFF.

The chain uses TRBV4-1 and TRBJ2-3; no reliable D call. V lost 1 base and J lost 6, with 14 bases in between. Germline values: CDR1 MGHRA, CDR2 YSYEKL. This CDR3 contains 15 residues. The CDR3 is CASSQVYLDRDTQYF. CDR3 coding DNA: TGCGCCAGCAGCCAAGTTTACCTAGACCGGGATACGCAGTATTTT.

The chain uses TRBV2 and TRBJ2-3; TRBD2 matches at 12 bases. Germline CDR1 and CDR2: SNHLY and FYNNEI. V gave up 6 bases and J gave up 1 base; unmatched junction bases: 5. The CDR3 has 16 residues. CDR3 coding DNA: TGTGCCAGCAGCACCAGGACTAGCGGGGGCACAGATACGCAGTATTTT. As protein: CASSTRTSGGTDTQYF.

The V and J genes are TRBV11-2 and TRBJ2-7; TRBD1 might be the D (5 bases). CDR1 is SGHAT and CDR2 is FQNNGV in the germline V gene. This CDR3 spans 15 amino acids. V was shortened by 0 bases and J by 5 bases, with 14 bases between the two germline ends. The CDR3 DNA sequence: TGTGCCAGCAGCTTAGAATCCAGGGTAGTCAACGAGCAGTACTTC. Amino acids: CASSLESRVVNEQYF. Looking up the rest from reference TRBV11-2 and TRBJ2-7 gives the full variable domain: EAGVAQSPRYKIIEKRQSVAFWCNPISGHATLYWYQQILGQGPKLLIQFQNNGVVDDSQLPKDRFSAERLKGVDSTLKIQPAKLEDSAVYLCASSLESRVVNEQYFGPGTRLTVT.

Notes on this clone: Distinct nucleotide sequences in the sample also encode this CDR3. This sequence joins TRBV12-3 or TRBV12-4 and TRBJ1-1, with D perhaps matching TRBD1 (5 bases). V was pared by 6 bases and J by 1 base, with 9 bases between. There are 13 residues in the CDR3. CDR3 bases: TGTGCCAGCAGCGTGGGGCAGAACACTGAAGCTTTCTTT. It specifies CASSVGQNTEAFF.

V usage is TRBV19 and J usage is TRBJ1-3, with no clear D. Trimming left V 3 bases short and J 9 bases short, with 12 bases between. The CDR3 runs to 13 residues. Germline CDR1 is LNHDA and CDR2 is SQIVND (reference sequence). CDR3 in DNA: TGTGCCAGTAGTATGAGGAGCTCCGGCACCATATATTTT. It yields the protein CASSMRSSGTIYF.

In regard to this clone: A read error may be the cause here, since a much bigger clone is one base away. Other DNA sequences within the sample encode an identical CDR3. In DNA form, the CDR3 reads TGTGCCAGCAGCCCACGGAGGGGGTGGCTAGCGGGGGGCGATACGCAGTATTTT. Amino acid sequence: CASSPRRGWLAGGDTQYF. The chain links TRBV7-9 to TRBJ2-3; TRBD2 matches at 11 bases. There are 18 residues in the CDR3. Germline V gene data show CDR1 as SEHNR and CDR2 as FQNEAQ (reference sequence). Trimming took 5 bases from V and 6 from J; bases not matched to a gene: 16.

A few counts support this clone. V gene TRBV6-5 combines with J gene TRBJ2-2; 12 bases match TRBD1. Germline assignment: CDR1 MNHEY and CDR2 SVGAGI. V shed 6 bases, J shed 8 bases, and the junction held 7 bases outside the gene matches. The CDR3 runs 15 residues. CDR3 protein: CASRGDRGPSGELFF. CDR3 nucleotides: TGTGCCAGCAGAGGGGACAGGGGGCCATCGGGGGAGCTGTTTTTT.

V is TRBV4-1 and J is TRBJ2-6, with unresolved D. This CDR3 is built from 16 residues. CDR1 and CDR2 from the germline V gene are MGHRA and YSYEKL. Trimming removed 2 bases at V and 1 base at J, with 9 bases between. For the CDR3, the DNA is TGCGCCAGCAGCCAATCTGAGGATTCTGGGGCCAACGTCCTGACTTTC. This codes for CASSQSEDSGANVLTF.

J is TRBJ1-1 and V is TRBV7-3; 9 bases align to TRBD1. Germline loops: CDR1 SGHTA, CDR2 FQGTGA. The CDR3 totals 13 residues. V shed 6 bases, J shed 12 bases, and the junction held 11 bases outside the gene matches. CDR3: CASSQTGQGITFF. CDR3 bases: TGTGCCAGCAGTCAGACCGGACAGGGGATTACTTTCTTT.

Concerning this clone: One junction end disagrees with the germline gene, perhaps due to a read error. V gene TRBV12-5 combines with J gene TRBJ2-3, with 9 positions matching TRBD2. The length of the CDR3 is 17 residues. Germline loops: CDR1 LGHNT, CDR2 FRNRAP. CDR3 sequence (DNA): TGTGCTCGTGGGCGGGGGGGCGCGGGGGCTTTGGGAGATACGCAGTATTTT. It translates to CARGRGGAGALGDTQYF.

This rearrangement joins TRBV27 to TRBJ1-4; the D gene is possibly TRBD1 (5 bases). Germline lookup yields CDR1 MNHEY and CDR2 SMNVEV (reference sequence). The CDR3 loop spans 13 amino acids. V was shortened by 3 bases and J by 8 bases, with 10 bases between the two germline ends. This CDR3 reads CASSFGTGEKLFF. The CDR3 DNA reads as TGTGCCAGCAGTTTTGGAACAGGCGAAAAACTGTTTTTT.

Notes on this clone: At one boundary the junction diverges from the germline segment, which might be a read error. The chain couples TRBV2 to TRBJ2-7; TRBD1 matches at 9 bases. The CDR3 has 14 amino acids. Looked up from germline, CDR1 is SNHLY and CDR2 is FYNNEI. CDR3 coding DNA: TGTGCCAGCACCTCACAGGGGGCTTTCTACGGGCAGTACTTC. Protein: CASTSQGAFYGQYF.

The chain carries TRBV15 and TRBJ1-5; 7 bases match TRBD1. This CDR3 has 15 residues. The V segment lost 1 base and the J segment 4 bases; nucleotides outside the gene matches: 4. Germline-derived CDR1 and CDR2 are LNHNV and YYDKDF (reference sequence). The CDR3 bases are TGTGCCACCAGCAGAGTCCAGGGGGGAAATCAGCCCCAGCATTTT. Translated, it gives CATSRVQGGNQPQHF.